A selection of T cell receptor beta chains follows, all from one sample in a study of blood T cell repertoires in COVID-19. Data came from immunoSEQ multiplex PCR; TCRdb stores just in-frame clones and leaves some out. Of more than 200,000 clones in the sample, about 85% were seen once. The sequenced material came from peripheral blood. The receptors shown here come from a man in his fifties or sixties with acute or convalescent COVID-19. Both conserved end residues are part of each CDR3. A D gene is named only where the DNA matches it firmly. Some rows have no size entry. The others give once, few or many, or a class for an expanded clone.

clone size	J gene	V gene	D gene	CDR3 DNA	CDR3 protein
once	TRBJ2-4	TRBV27	NA	TGTGCCAGCGCTAACGGAAACATTCAGTACTTC	CASANGNIQYF
NA	TRBJ2-7	TRBV7-3	NA	TGTGCCAGCAGCCATAAAGGGGGCGAGCAGTACTTC	CASSHKGGEQYF
NA	TRBJ1-2	TRBV5-6	TRBD1	TGTGCCAGCACCAGGACAGGGGTGGGCTACACCTTC	CASTRTGVGYTF
NA	TRBJ2-2	TRBV11-2	NA	TGTGCCAGCAGGCAGGGGGAGGTCGCCACCGGGGAGCTGTTTTTT	CASRQGEVATGELFF
NA	TRBJ2-1	TRBV9	NA	TGTGCCGGGTCGCCTGGTTGGGCTTACAATGAGCAGTTCTTC	CAGSPGWAYNEQFF
NA	TRBJ2-7	TRBV5-8	TRBD1	TGTGCCAGCAGCTTGGGGACAGGGGTGAACCTGGCGCGCGAGCAGTACTTC	CASSLGTGVNLAREQYF
NA	TRBJ1-1	TRBV18	TRBD1	TGTGCCAGCTCTCTCGTACAGGGGGCCACTGAAGCTTTCTTT	CASSLVQGATEAFF
NA	TRBJ2-1	TRBV4-2	TRBD2	TGTGCCAGCAGCCAAGATGGCGGGGGGCTAAATGAGCAGTTCTTC	CASSQDGGGLNEQFF
once	TRBJ1-2	TRBV5-4	TRBD1	TGTGCCAGCAGCTTGGAAAGGGGACAGGCCCCTAGGGGCTACACCTTC	CASSLERGQAPRGYTF
NA	TRBJ1-2	TRBV27	TRBD1	TGTGCCAGCAGCAGGGGGTGGTATGGCTACACCTTC	CASSRGWYGYTF
NA	TRBJ2-7	TRBV4-3	TRBD2	TGCGCCAGCAGCCAAGATCCTAGCGGGACCGCTACCACCTACGAGCAGTACTTC	CASSQDPSGTATTYEQYF
NA	TRBJ1-5	TRBV12-3/TRBV12-4	NA	TGTGCCAGCAGTTTGATTGGCTATCAGCCCCAGCATTTT	CASSLIGYQPQHF
NA	TRBJ1-5	TRBV19	NA	TGTGCCACCTTGGACAGATATAGCAATCAGCCCCAGCATTTT	CATLDRYSNQPQHF
NA	TRBJ2-1	TRBV6-1	NA	TGTGCCAGCAGTGACACGGTATTAAATGAGCAGTTCTTC	CASSDTVLNEQFF
NA	TRBJ2-2	TRBV4-1	TRBD2	TGCGCCAGCAGCAGGACTAGCGGGAACACCGGGGAGCTGTTTTTT	CASSRTSGNTGELFF
NA	TRBJ2-3	TRBV4-1	NA	TGCGCCAGCCAACAGCTGGTCACACTAGATACGCAGTATTTT	CASQQLVTLDTQYF
NA	TRBJ2-7	TRBV5-5	TRBD1	TGTGCCAGCAGCTTAGAGGGGGCCGAGTTGGTACCCTCCGAGCAGTACTTC	CASSLEGAELVPSEQYF
NA	TRBJ1-5	TRBV6-2/TRBV6-3	NA	TGTGCCAGCAACCCGGCGGGGGGCCATCAGCCCCAGCATTTT	CASNPAGGHQPQHF
NA	TRBJ1-3	TRBV30	NA	TGTGCCTGGAGGGCCTCTGGAAACACCATATATTTT	CAWRASGNTIYF
NA	TRBJ2-7	TRBV19	NA	TGTGCCAGTTCCTCCGGGACTCCAAGCTCCTACGAGCAGTACTTC	CASSSGTPSSYEQYF
NA	TRBJ2-1	TRBV18	TRBD2	TGTGCCAGCTCAGCGACTAGCGGGGGGGCCTGGAATGAGCAGTTCTTC	CASSATSGGAWNEQFF
NA	TRBJ2-7	TRBV7-3	TRBD1	TGTGCCAGCAGTCCCGGGACAGGGTACACCTACGAGCAGTACTTC	CASSPGTGYTYEQYF
NA	TRBJ2-7	TRBV21-1	NA	TGTGCCAGCACAACTCCCTTAGGGACTAGCGAAACATACGAGCAGTACTTC	CASTTPLGTSETYEQYF
NA	TRBJ1-1	TRBV13	TRBD1	TGTGCCAGCAGCCCAACCACAGGGGGGACTGAAGCTTTCTTT	CASSPTTGGTEAFF